This TCR beta chain derives from a study of blood T cells in healthy people across ages. Extracted total RNA amounted to at least 6 micrograms for each sample. Next came a second PCR, run for 7 to 11 cycles, which used a sample-barcoded 5' primer along with a J-beta primer mix. MiXCR was run by TCRdb on the 5' RACE reads, yielding one entry per CDR3 protein. The table shows roughly 700,000 distinct CDR3 sequences, with about 25% occurring only once. The sample also formed part of further work on T cells of mothers and their children.

The sequencing sample was made of blood. The TCR sequence derives from a boy aged 5-17 years in good health.

This chain's CDR3 is CASSFNPRGYNEQFF. The CDR3 DNA follows: TGCGCCAGCAGCTTTAACCCGAGAGGGTACAATGAGCAGTTCTTC. The chain is built from TRBV5-1 and TRBJ2-1; D is possibly TRBD2 (5 bases). The germline gives CDR1 SGHRS, CDR2 YFSETQ. V was pared by 2 bases and J by 4 bases, with 13 bases between. The CDR3 totals 15 residues.